The clone carrying this T cell receptor beta chain was observed a few times. The antigen remains undetermined. Amplification by 5'RACE using constant-segment primers produced TCR alpha and TCR beta cDNA libraries that carried sample barcodes and UMIs. TCRdb passed the 5' RACE reads through MiXCR, listing each CDR3 protein once. The sample shows approximately 430,000 distinct CDR3 sequences, 23% of them seen only once. This CDR3 is built from 11 residues. V lost 2 bases and J lost 16; bases outside the gene matches: 2. The V gene's germline CDR1 is SQVTM and CDR2 ANQGSEA. The data originate from a study of T-cell memory formation after mild COVID-19. Overall study context: TCR clusters largely stayed donor specific. Study results and caveats: A second wave of clones peaked on day 37, and their SARS-CoV-2 specificity went unconfirmed. Detection of some responders pre-infection suggested pre-existing cross-reactive memory T cells participated.

Sequenced input: PBMCs or a T cell subset sorted from them (not recorded which). The TCR comes from an adult woman who had mild COVID-19 (a few samples of this study predate the infection). Cell type and time point are not known. The rearrangement links TRBV29-1 to TRBJ2-1; 13 positions match TRBD2. The CDR3 DNA follows: TGCAGCGTTGAAACTAGCGGGAGGGCCTTCTTC. Protein sequence: CSVETSGRAFF.